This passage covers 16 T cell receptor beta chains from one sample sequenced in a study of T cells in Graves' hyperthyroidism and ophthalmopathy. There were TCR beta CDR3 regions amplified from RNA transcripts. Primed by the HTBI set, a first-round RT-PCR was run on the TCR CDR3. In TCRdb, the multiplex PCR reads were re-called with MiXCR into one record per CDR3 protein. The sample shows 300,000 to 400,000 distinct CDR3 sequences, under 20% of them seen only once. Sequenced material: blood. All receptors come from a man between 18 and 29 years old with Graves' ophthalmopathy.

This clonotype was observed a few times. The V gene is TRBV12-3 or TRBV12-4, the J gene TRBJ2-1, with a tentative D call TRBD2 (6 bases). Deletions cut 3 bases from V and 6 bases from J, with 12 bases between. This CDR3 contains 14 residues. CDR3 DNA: TGTGCCAGCAGTTTCGGGGGTGCTTCCAATGAGCAGTTCTTC. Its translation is CASSFGGASNEQFF.

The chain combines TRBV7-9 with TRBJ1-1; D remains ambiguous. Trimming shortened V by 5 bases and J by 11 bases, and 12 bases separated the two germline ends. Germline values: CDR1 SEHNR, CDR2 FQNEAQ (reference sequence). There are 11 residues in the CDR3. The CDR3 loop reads CASSPRSGAFF. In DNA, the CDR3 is TGTGCCAGCAGCCCGCGTTCGGGGGCTTTCTTT.

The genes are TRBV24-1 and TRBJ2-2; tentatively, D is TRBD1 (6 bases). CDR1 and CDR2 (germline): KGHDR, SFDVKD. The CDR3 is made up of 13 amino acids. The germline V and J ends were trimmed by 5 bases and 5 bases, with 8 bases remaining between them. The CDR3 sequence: CATSAGATGELFF. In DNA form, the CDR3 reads TGTGCCACCAGTGCAGGGGCTACCGGGGAGCTGTTTTTT.

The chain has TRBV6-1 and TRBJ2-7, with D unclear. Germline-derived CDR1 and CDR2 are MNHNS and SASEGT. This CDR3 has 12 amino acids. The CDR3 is CAAGAPPYEQYF. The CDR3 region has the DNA TGTGCAGCAGGCGCTCCCCCCTACGAGCAGTACTTC.

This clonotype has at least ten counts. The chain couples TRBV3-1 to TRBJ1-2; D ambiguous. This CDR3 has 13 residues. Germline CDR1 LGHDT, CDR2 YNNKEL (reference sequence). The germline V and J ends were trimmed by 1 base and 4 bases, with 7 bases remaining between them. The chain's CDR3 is CASSQALFYGYTF. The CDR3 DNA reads TGTGCCAGCAGCCAAGCGCTGTTCTATGGCTACACCTTC. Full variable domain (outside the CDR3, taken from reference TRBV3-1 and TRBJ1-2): DTAVSQTPKYLVTQMGNDKSIKCEQNLGHDTMYWYKQDSKKFLKIMFSYNNKELIINETVPNRFSPKSPDKAHLNLHINSLELGDSAVYFCASSQALFYGYTFGSGTRLTVV.

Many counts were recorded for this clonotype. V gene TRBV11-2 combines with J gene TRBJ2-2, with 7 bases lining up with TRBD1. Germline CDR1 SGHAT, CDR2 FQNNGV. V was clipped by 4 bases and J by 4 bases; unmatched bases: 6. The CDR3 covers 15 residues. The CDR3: CASSSTGLGTGELFF. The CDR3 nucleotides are TGTGCCAGCAGCTCGACAGGGCTCGGCACCGGGGAGCTGTTTTTT.

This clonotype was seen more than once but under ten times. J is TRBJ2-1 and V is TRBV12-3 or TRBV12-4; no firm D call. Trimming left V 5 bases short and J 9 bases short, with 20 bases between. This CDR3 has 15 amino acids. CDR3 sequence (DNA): TGTGCCAGCAGTCTAGGTGGCGACGACATCGGTGAGCAGTTCTTC. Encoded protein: CASSLGGDDIGEQFF.

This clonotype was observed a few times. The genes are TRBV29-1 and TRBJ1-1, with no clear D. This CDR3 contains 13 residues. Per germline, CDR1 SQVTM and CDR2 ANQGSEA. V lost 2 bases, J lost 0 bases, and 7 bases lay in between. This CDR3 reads CSVERLLNTEAFF. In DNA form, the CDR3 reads TGCAGCGTTGAACGGCTTTTGAACACTGAAGCTTTCTTT.

CDR3 sequence reads: CASSPRGLYQPQHF. CDR3 DNA sequence: TGTGCCAGCAGCCCCCGGGGACTCTATCAGCCCCAGCATTTT. The chain couples TRBV12-3 or TRBV12-4 to TRBJ1-5, with D possibly being TRBD1 (5 bases). V was clipped by 6 bases and J by 5 bases, with 14 bases between them. The CDR3 totals 14 residues.

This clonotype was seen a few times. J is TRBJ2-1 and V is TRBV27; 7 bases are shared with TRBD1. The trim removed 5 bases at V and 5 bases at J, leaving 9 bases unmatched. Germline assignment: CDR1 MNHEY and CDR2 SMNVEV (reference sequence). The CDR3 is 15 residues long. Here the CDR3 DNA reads TGTGCCAGCAGTCCGCGACAGGGTAGAGACAATGAGCAGTTCTTC. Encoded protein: CASSPRQGRDNEQFF.

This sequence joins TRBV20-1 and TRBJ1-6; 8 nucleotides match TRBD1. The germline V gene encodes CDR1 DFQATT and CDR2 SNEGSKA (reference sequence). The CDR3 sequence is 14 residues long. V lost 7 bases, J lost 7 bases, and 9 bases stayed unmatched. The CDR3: CSVPGQADNSPLHF. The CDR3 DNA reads TGCAGTGTTCCGGGACAGGCCGACAATTCACCCCTCCACTTT.

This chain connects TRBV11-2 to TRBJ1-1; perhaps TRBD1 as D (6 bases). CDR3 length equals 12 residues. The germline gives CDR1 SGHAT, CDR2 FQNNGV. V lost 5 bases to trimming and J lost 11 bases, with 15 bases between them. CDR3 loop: CASSVNRVGAFF. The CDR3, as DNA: TGTGCCAGCAGCGTGAACAGGGTGGGGGCTTTCTTT.

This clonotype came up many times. The CDR3 sequence: CASSRTGAEQYF. The DNA of the CDR3 is TGTGCCAGCAGTCGGACAGGGGCCGAGCAGTACTTC. The V and J genes are TRBV12-3 or TRBV12-4 and TRBJ2-7, with TRBD1 identical over 9 bases. The CDR3 sequence is 12 residues long. Trimming took 5 bases from V and 6 from J; bases not matched to a gene: 2.

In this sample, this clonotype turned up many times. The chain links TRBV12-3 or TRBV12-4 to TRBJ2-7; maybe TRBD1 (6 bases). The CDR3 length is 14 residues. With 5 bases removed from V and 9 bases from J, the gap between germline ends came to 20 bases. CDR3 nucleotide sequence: TGTGCCAGCAGTAGGGAACCAGGGGTTATCGGGCAGTACTTC. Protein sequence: CASSREPGVIGQYF.

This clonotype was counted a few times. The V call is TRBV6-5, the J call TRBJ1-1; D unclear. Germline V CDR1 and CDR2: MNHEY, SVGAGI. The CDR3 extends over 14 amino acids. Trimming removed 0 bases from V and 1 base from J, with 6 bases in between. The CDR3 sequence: CASSYSAENTEAFF. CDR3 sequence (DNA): TGTGCCAGCAGTTACTCGGCCGAGAACACTGAAGCTTTCTTT.

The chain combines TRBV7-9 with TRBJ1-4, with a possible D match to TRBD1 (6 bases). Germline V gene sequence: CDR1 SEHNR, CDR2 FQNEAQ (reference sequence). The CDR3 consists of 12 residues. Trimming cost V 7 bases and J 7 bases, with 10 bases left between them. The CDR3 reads CASKGGGEKLFF. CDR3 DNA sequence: TGTGCCAGCAAAGGAGGGGGTGAAAAACTGTTTTTT.